This T cell receptor (beta chain) stems from a study of blood T cell repertoires in COVID-19. Those who participated ranged in age from roughly 18 to 100 years and resided in 20 to 30 US areas. Membership in each cohort depended on participant-reported clinical history. Cohort 3 recovery required two negative PCRs, clearance, or symptom resolution. CDR1 is MNHEY and CDR2 is SMNVEV in the germline V gene (reference sequence). The CDR3 covers 15 residues. On this clone: The germline gene is not matched at one end of the junction; a read error may be the cause.

Some clones are missing from TCRdb's copy, which holds only in-frame ones; the method was immunoSEQ multiplex PCR. The table records more than 400,000 clones, roughly 88% of them present only once. The V gene is TRBV27, the J gene TRBJ2-3; no clear D gene. The sample consisted of PBMCs or T cells enriched from blood (not recorded which). This sequence originates from a man aged 18 to 29 who had recovered from COVID-19. CDR3 in amino acids: CATSNGLSSTDTQYF. The CDR3 DNA follows: TGTGCCACCAGTAACGGGTTGTCTAGCACAGATACGCAGTATTTT.